The T cell receptor (beta chain) under discussion was sequenced for a study of beta chain features in type 1 diabetes. In regard to this clone: Its specificity is not known. Other DNA sequences in the sample encode the same CDR3.

Overall study findings and caveats: Researchers cautioned that cDNA sequencing could over-represent cells with high TCR expression. VDJ junctions from type 1 diabetes patients carried fewer insertions and larger deletions.

cDNA synthesis used the whole RNA isolate, giving expressed TCRB sequences. The repertoire was sequenced with immunoSEQ multiplex PCR; TCRdb's copy has only in-frame clones and lacks some. The table records 450,000 to 550,000 clones, about 32% of them present only once. The V gene lost 8 bases and the J gene lost 2 bases, with 12 bases spanning the gap. This CDR3 spans 13 amino acids. Germline loops: CDR1 MNHEY, CDR2 SMNVEV (reference sequence). The source of this sequence is a man aged 18 to 30 in good health. Input material: naive CD4+ T cells from blood. The chain uses TRBV27 and TRBJ1-2, with D perhaps matching TRBD1 (5 bases). The CDR3 bases are TGTGCCAGCTCTCTACGGGGGAACTATGGCTACACCTTC. Translation: CASSLRGNYGYTF.